The 21 T cell receptor beta chains listed next were all sequenced from one sample in a study of blood T cell repertoires in COVID-19. Method: immunoSEQ multiplex PCR; TCRdb's copy keeps in-frame clones and lacks some. The repertoire holds under 200,000 clones, with around 84% as singletons. The specimen was peripheral blood. These receptors originate from a man aged 30 to 39 with active or convalescent COVID-19.

This sequence joins TRBV7-9 and TRBJ1-3; D is uncertain. Trimming stripped 4 bases from V and 0 bases from J, with 10 bases between. The CDR3 length is 15 residues. Germline V gives CDR1 SEHNR, CDR2 FQNEAQ (reference sequence). The CDR3 here is CASSSQRDSGNTIYF. CDR3 sequence (DNA): TGTGCCAGCAGCTCACAGAGAGACTCTGGAAACACCATATATTTT.

V is TRBV30 and J is TRBJ1-2; 8 positions match TRBD1. Germline assignment: CDR1 GTSNPN and CDR2 SVGIG (reference sequence). V trimming: 5 bases; J trimming: 3 bases; junction bases outside the gene matches: 8. The CDR3 has 14 residues. CDR3 in amino acids: CAWGGTGGYYGYTF. In nucleotides, the CDR3 is TGTGCCTGGGGGGGGACAGGCGGATACTATGGCTACACCTTC.

This clone was counted a single time. A read error is possible here, since a much larger clone lies one base away. V and J are TRBV6-2 or TRBV6-3 and TRBJ2-7, with TRBD1 matching over 8 bases. CDR3 length: 15 residues. Germline CDR1 and CDR2: MNHEY and SVGEGT. The CDR3 protein is CVSSSWTGSTYEQYF. CDR3 coding DNA: TGTGTCAGCAGTTCCTGGACAGGGTCGACCTACGAGCAGTACTTC.

This sequence joins TRBV5-4 and TRBJ2-2; TRBD2 aligns across 12 bases. CDR1 and CDR2 (germline): SGHNT, YYREEE (reference sequence). The V segment lost 0 bases and the J segment 4 bases; nucleotides outside the gene matches: 4. The CDR3 totals 17 residues. CDR3 sequence reads: CASSLALAGGSTGELFF. The DNA of the CDR3 is TGTGCCAGCAGCTTGGCACTAGCGGGAGGCAGCACCGGGGAGCTGTTTTTT.

The chain couples TRBV19 to TRBJ2-1, with 13 positions matching TRBD2. V dropped 4 bases and J dropped 8; count of bases not matched to a gene: 5. CDR3 length: 15 amino acids. Germline V gene sequence: CDR1 LNHDA, CDR2 SQIVND (reference sequence). The CDR3 region has the DNA TGTGCCAGTAGTAAGCCGGGACTAGCGGGACATGAGCAGTTCTTC. The encoded protein is CASSKPGLAGHEQFF.

This chain connects TRBV19 to TRBJ2-2, with 9 bases identical to TRBD2. CDR3 length: 14 amino acids. Germline CDR1 LNHDA, CDR2 SQIVND (reference sequence). Trimming removed 10 bases from V and 5 bases from J; junction bases left unmatched: 8. The chain's CDR3 is CATSLAGATGELFF. CDR3 bases: TGTGCCACTTCATTAGCGGGAGCTACCGGGGAGCTGTTTTTT.

The chain recombines TRBV24-1 with TRBJ2-1; 10 positions agree with TRBD2. The CDR3 length is 14 residues. The ends lost 5 bases at V and 10 bases at J; junction bases unmatched: 7. The germline gives CDR1 KGHDR, CDR2 SFDVKD. The DNA for the CDR3 is TGTGCCACCAGTGCCAGCGGGAGGGCCTTCGAGCAGTTCTTC. Protein: CATSASGRAFEQFF.

This chain's CDR3 is CASSPLAGSSYNSPLHF. The DNA of the CDR3 is TGCGCCAGCAGCCCCCTGGCAGGTAGCTCCTATAATTCACCCCTCCACTTT. The V call is TRBV4-1, the J call TRBJ1-6; D remains ambiguous. This CDR3 comprises 17 residues. V lost 4 bases and J lost 0, with 13 bases in between. Germline loops: CDR1 MGHRA, CDR2 YSYEKL.

This clone turned up a few times. The chain is built from TRBV14 and TRBJ1-2, with D uncertain. V gave up 3 bases and J gave up 8 bases, with 7 bases separating them. CDR1 and CDR2 (germline): SGHDN, FVKESK. The CDR3 has 11 amino acids. The DNA of the CDR3 is TGTGCCAGCAGCCAGGGCGAAGGCTACACCTTC. It encodes CASSQGEGYTF.

The chain has TRBV9 and TRBJ1-2; TRBD1 might be the D (5 bases). The CDR3 is 15 amino acids. Between the trimmed V and J ends, which lost 0 bases and 1 base, there was a span of 10 bases. Germline values: CDR1 SGDLS, CDR2 YYNGEE. This chain's CDR3 is CASSVDPGLNYGYTF. The CDR3 nucleotides read TGTGCCAGCAGCGTAGACCCGGGACTTAACTATGGCTACACCTTC.

The chain has TRBV4-3 and TRBJ2-2, with 8 bases fitting TRBD2. The CDR3 spans 22 residues. The J segment lost 5 bases and the V segment lost 1 base, leaving 24 bases of the junction unmatched. Germline V CDR1 and CDR2: LGHNA, YSLEER. CDR3 sequence reads: CASSQVALQSRPGLGTTGELFF. CDR3 sequence (DNA): TGCGCCAGCAGCCAAGTTGCGCTTCAGTCCCGCCCGGGACTAGGAACGACCGGGGAGCTGTTTTTT.

This clone was counted a single time. The rearrangement links TRBV30 to TRBJ2-5; D is unclear. Germline loops: CDR1 GTSNPN, CDR2 SVGIG (reference sequence). Trimming took off 0 bases at V and 4 bases at J, with 3 bases between the two ends. The CDR3 covers 11 residues. The CDR3 spells CAWSVGETQYF. The CDR3 DNA reads TGTGCCTGGAGTGTCGGAGAGACCCAGTACTTC.

The gene calls are TRBV21-1 and TRBJ2-7; TRBD1, the table's D call, was not compared with the DNA. TRBV21-1 counts as a pseudogene. The CDR3 is made up of 12 amino acids. In DNA form, the CDR3 reads TGTGCCGGAATTGAAGGGGTGGGCGAGCAGTACTTC. This sequence encodes CAGIEGVGEQYF.

The V gene is TRBV2, the J gene TRBJ2-7; TRBD1 matches 10 bases. CDR3 length: 16 residues. J was trimmed by 2 bases and V by 6 bases; bases with no gene match: 10. CDR1 is SNHLY and CDR2 is FYNNEI in the germline V gene. CDR3 in DNA: TGTGCCAGCAGCGGGTTCACCGGGACAGGGGCCTACGAGCAGTACGTC. It specifies CASSGFTGTGAYEQYV.

The chain links TRBV27 to TRBJ1-2; tentatively, D is TRBD1 (6 bases). Germline CDR1 and CDR2: MNHEY and SMNVEV (reference sequence). The CDR3 is 13 amino acids. Trimming took off 4 bases at V and 8 bases at J, with 14 bases between the two ends. CDR3: CASSSTGRGGYTF. CDR3 in DNA: TGTGCCAGCAGTTCGACAGGTCGTGGCGGCTACACCTTC.

V is TRBV10-3 and J is TRBJ1-1; TRBD1 might be the D (5 bases). The ends were cut back, 10 bases at V and 1 base at J, with 16 bases in the middle. Germline V gene lookup returns CDR1 ENHRY and CDR2 SYGVKD. The CDR3 is made up of 14 amino acids. This chain's CDR3 is CASAGQEANTEAFF. The CDR3 coding sequence is TGTGCCAGCGCTGGACAAGAGGCGAACACTGAAGCTTTCTTT.

J is TRBJ1-1 and V is TRBV12-3 or TRBV12-4; no reliable D call. The CDR3 loop spans 11 amino acids. The V end was cut by 6 bases, the J end by 8 bases, with 10 bases between. Here the CDR3 reads CASSQRGEAFF. The DNA of the CDR3 is TGTGCCAGCAGCCAACGGGGAGAAGCTTTCTTT.

This clone was counted once. V and J are TRBV28 and TRBJ2-6; D is unclear. In germline, CDR1 is MDHEN, CDR2 SYDVKM. V was shortened by 3 bases and J by 0 bases, with 12 bases between the two germline ends. The CDR3 has 17 residues. Here the CDR3 reads CASSLSTGISGANVLTF. DNA of the CDR3: TGTGCCAGCAGTTTGTCTACGGGTATCTCTGGGGCCAACGTCCTGACTTTC.

CDR3 in amino acids: CASSLEGVGNTIYF. Written as DNA, the CDR3 is TGTGCCAGCAGCTTGGAAGGGGTTGGAAACACCATATATTTT. This chain joins TRBV5-6 and TRBJ1-3, with D possibly being TRBD1 (5 bases). V was trimmed by 0 bases and J by 3 bases, leaving 7 bases between them. CDR1 and CDR2 from the germline V gene are SGHDT and YYEEEE. CDR3 length equals 14 residues.

The chain employs TRBV13 and TRBJ1-1; TRBD1 is a possible D gene (5 bases). Germline CDR1 is PRHDT and CDR2 is FYEKMQ (reference sequence). Trimming removed 4 bases at V and 4 bases at J, with 7 bases between. This CDR3 comprises 12 residues. CDR3 residues: CASSWGRTEAFF. CDR3 nucleotide sequence: TGTGCCAGCAGCTGGGGCCGCACTGAAGCTTTCTTT. The variable domain in full, with the rest retrieved from reference TRBV13 and TRBJ1-1, is AAGVIQSPRHLIKEKRETATLKCYPIPRHDTVYWYQQGPGQDPQFLISFYEKMQSDKGSIPDRFSAQQFSDYHSELNMSSLELGDSALYFCASSWGRTEAFFGQGTRLTVV.

The V call is TRBV7-2, the J call TRBJ1-1, with D possibly being TRBD1 (5 bases). The germline CDR1 and CDR2 sequences are SGHTA and FQGNSA. Trimming pared 5 bases from V and 2 bases from J, leaving 15 bases between. This CDR3 contains 15 residues. The CDR3 reads CASSRYHTGNTEAFF. CDR3 sequence (DNA): TGTGCCAGCAGCCGGTATCATACAGGTAACACTGAAGCTTTCTTT.